The next 8 T cell receptor beta chains were all read from a single sample in a study of cytomegalovirus exposure and HLA in healthy donors. The protocol was immunoSEQ multiplex PCR, while the TCRdb copy is restricted to in-frame clones and leaves out a portion. The repertoire includes tens of thousands of clones, 95% to 96% of them detected once, and roughly 4.3% sits in the top ten. The specimen was PBMCs. The receptors here all came from a woman younger than 30 in good health and CMV-seropositive.

V gene TRBV29-1 combines with J gene TRBJ2-3, with TRBD1 matching 9 bases. The J segment lost 8 bases and the V segment lost 6 bases, leaving 9 bases of the junction unmatched. Germline V gene sequence: CDR1 SQVTM, CDR2 ANQGSEA. The CDR3 contains 13 residues. CDR3 nucleotides: TGCAGCGTCCCGGGACAGGGCCAGGTTACGCAGTATTTT. Translating it yields CSVPGQGQVTQYF.

The J gene is TRBJ2-1, the V gene TRBV11-3, with TRBD1 identical over 8 bases. The ends lost 5 bases at V and 7 bases at J; junction bases unmatched: 7. The CDR3 loop spans 14 amino acids. CDR1 and CDR2 (germline): SGHNT, YENEEA. Written as DNA, the CDR3 is TGTGCCAGCAGCCAAACCCGGACAGGGAATGAGCAGTTCTTC. The encoded protein is CASSQTRTGNEQFF.

V is TRBV18 and J is TRBJ2-7, with 10 positions matching TRBD2. The CDR3 runs 17 residues. The ends lost 3 bases at V and 1 base at J; junction bases unmatched: 9. Germline values: CDR1 KGHSH, CDR2 LQKENI. CDR3 in DNA: TGTGCCAGCTCACCCTTCTTTCTAGCGGGAGCATCCTACGAGCAGTACTTC. It is translated as CASSPFFLAGASYEQYF.

The chain links TRBV9 to TRBJ2-3; 12 bases map to TRBD2. Germline V gives CDR1 SGDLS, CDR2 YYNGEE. The CDR3 is 15 residues long. With 6 bases clipped from V and 5 bases from J, the junction kept 7 bases outside the gene matches. CDR3 bases: TGTGCCAGCACCCGACTAGCGGGAGAGAGAGATACGCAGTATTTT. This sequence encodes CASTRLAGERDTQYF.

The chain is built from TRBV4-3 and TRBJ1-1, with 8 bases matching TRBD1. The length of the CDR3 is 14 residues. CDR1 is LGHNA, CDR2 YSLEER, per germline. V trimming: 1 base; J trimming: 6 bases; junction bases outside the gene matches: 4. The CDR3 DNA follows: TGCGCCAGCAGCCAAGGACAGGGGAGCGCTGAAGCTTTCTTT. Its translation: CASSQGQGSAEAFF.

The chain carries TRBV9 and TRBJ2-2; D might be TRBD2 (6 bases). The CDR3 totals 17 residues. The germline V and J ends were trimmed by 0 bases and 8 bases, with 20 bases remaining between them. The germline CDR1 and CDR2 sequences are SGDLS and YYNGEE. CDR3 in amino acids: CASSVAGELGGSGELFF. The CDR3 nucleotides are TGTGCCAGCAGCGTAGCGGGGGAACTAGGAGGTTCTGGGGAGCTGTTTTTT.

The table lists this clone with a count of one. The chain links TRBV28 to TRBJ1-4, with 7 bases fitting TRBD1. Germline assignment: CDR1 MDHEN and CDR2 SYDVKM. V gave up 4 bases and J gave up 3 bases; unmatched junction bases: 8. The length of the CDR3 is 16 residues. The CDR3 nucleotides read TGTGCCAGCAGTTCCCTTGCGCAGGGGGCTAATGAAAAACTGTTTTTT. Translated, it gives CASSSLAQGANEKLFF.

The CDR3 DNA follows: TGTGCCTGGAGTCTAGGGGGTTTTGGGAACATTCAGTACTTC. This sequence encodes CAWSLGGFGNIQYF. The chain couples TRBV30 to TRBJ2-4, with D possibly TRBD1 on 6 matching bases. V was cut by 2 bases and J by 7 bases, with 15 bases left in between. CDR1 and CDR2 (germline): GTSNPN, SVGIG (reference sequence). The CDR3 is made up of 14 amino acids.